This TCR beta chain was identified in a study of neurological immune-mediated disorders. TCRdb passed the 5' RACE reads through MiXCR, listing each CDR3 protein once. Among roughly 100,000 distinct CDR3 sequences listed, roughly 4% were seen once. For the unsorted libraries, 2 million PBMCs stored at -80 C served as input. This clonotype was found many times. V lost 8 bases and J 0 bases, leaving 14 bases between the germline ends. From germline, CDR1 is SEHNR and CDR2 FQNEAQ (reference sequence). CDR3 length equals 16 residues. The sample was PBMCs. The rearrangement links TRBV7-9 to TRBJ1-6, with unresolved D. The sequence was obtained from a woman between 18 and 29 years old with multiple sclerosis. CDR3 region: CASSGLGSSYNSPLHF. Written as DNA, the CDR3 is TGTGCCAGCTCTGGTCTGGGGAGCTCCTATAATTCACCCCTCCACTTT.